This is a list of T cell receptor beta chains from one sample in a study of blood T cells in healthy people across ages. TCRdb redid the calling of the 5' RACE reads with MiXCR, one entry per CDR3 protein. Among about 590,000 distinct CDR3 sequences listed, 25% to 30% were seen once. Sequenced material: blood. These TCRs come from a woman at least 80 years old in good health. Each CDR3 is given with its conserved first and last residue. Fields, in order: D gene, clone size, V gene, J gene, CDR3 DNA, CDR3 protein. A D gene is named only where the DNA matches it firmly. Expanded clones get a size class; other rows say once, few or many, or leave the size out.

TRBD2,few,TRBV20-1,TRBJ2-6,TGCAGTGCAAGAATGGAGTTTGCGGGGGGGATCTCTGGGGCCAACGTCCTGACTTTC,CSARMEFAGGISGANVLTF
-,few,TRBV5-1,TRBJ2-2,TGCGCCAGCAGCTTAACTACCCAACGAACCGGGGGGCTGTTTTTT,CASSLTTQRTGGLFF
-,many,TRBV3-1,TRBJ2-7,TGTGCCAGCAGCCAAGATAGAGGGGTCGAGCAGTACTTC,CASSQDRGVEQYF
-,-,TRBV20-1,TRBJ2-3,TGCAGTGCTAGAGATCTCTACAGGGACGGAACAGATACGCAGTATTTT,CSARDLYRDGTDTQYF
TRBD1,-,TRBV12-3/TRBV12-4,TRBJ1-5,TGTGCCAGCAGCGATACAGGGGGCGTGGGTCAGCCCCAGCATTTT,CASSDTGGVGQPQHF
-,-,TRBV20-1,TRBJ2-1,TGCAGTGCTGGACCCATAGCCATCTCCTACAATGGGCAGTTCTTC,CSAGPIAISYNGQFF
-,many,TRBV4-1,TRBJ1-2,TGCGCCAGCAGCCAGGGGTGGTATGGCTACACCTTC,CASSQGWYGYTF
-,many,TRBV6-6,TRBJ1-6,TGTGCCAGCAGTTACTCCCCAGGGAATTCACCCCTCCACTTT,CASSYSPGNSPLHF
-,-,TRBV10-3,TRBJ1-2,TGTGCCATCAGTGAGTCTACAGGAGCTAACTATGGCTACACCTTC,CAISESTGANYGYTF
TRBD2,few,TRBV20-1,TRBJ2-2,TGCAGTGCTAGAGATGCCTCTAGCGGGGGAAAAGCGCGTACCGGGGAGCTGTTTTTT,CSARDASSGGKARTGELFF
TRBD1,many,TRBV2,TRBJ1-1,TGTGCCAGCAGTAACAGGGGGCGAACTGAAGCTTTCTTT,CASSNRGRTEAFF
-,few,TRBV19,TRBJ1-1,TGTGCCAGTAGTATTCCGGGGGGACTCATAGAAGCTTTCTTT,CASSIPGGLIEAFF
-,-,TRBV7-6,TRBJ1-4,TGTGCCAGCAGCTTAAAGGGAGGGGATGAAAAACTGTTTTTT,CASSLKGGDEKLFF
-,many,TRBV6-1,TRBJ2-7,TGTGCCAGCAGTGAGCGTCCACGGGACAACTACGAGCAGTACTTC,CASSERPRDNYEQYF
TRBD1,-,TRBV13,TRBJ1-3,TGTGCCAGCAGCCGAGACAGGGCCGGAAACACCATATATTTT,CASSRDRAGNTIYF
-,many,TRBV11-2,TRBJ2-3,TGTGCCAGCAGCTCTACGAGAAGCACAGATACGCAGTATTTT,CASSSTRSTDTQYF
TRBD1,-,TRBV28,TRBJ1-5,TGCGCCATCAGTACAGGGGGCAGCAATCAGCCCCAGCATTTT,CAISTGGSNQPQHF
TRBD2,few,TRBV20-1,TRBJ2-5,TGCAGTGCTGGCCGGGGGGGCGGCCCCCAAGAGACCCAGTACTTC,CSAGRGGGPQETQYF
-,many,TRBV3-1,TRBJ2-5,TGTGCCAGCAGCCCTTGGGGTGAAGAGACCCAGTACTTC,CASSPWGEETQYF
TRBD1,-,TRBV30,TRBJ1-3,TGTGCCTGGAGTGTAGGGACAGCAGCTGGAAACACCATATATTTT,CAWSVGTAAGNTIYF
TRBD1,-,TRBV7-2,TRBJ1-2,TGTGCCAGCAGCTTACGAAGACAGGGGGCACGTGGCTACACCTTC,CASSLRRQGARGYTF
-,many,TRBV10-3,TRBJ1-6,TGTGCCATCAGTATCCAAGGCCCGAGCTCCTATAATTCACCCCTCCACTTT,CAISIQGPSSYNSPLHF
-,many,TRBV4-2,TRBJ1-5,TGTGCCAGCAGCCTATCCCAGGGGCAGCCCCAGCATTTT,CASSLSQGQPQHF
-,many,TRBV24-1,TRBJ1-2,TGTGCCACCAGTGATTTTGACGGGGAGAGCTATGGCTACACCTTC,CATSDFDGESYGYTF
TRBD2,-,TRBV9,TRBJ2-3,TGTGCCAGCAGCGTAGGGGCTAGCGGGCGCACAGATACGCAGTATTTT,CASSVGASGRTDTQYF
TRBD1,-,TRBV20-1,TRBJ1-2,TGCAGTGCTTTAGAGGGGGCGGCTAACTATGGCTACACCTTC,CSALEGAANYGYTF
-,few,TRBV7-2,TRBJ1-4,TGTGCCAGCAGCTTACACGGATCTAATGAAAAACTGTTTTTT,CASSLHGSNEKLFF
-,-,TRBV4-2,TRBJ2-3,TGTGCCAGCAACCCAGGCGGGAACCAGGGAGATACGCAGTATTTT,CASNPGGNQGDTQYF
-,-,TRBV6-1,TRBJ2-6,TGTGCCAGCAGTGAAAGGGGGGCTCCCACGGCTGGAGCCAACGTCCTGACTTTC,CASSERGAPTAGANVLTF
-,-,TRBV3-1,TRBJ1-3,TGTGCCAGCATGGCTTCCTTAAACACCATATATTTT,CASMASLNTIYF
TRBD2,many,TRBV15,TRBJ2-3,TGTGCCACCAGCAGATCCGGGACTAGCGGGGGGGATACGCAGTATTTT,CATSRSGTSGGDTQYF
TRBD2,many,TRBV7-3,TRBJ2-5,TGTGCCAGCGCCAAAGGTCAGCGGGGGGCACCTCAAGAGACCCAGTACTTC,CASAKGQRGAPQETQYF
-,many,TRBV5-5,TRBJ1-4,TGTGCCAGCAGCTTGGAGGGCCTGAATGAAAAACTGTTTTTT,CASSLEGLNEKLFF
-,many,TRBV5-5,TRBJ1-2,TGTGCCAGCAGCTTCGGGACTGCTGGCTACACCTTC,CASSFGTAGYTF
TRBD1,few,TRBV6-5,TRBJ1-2,TGTGCCAGCAGACCCGGACAGGGGGCTGTCTATGGCTACACCTTC,CASRPGQGAVYGYTF
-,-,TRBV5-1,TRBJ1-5,TGCGCCAGCAGCTTGAGTGGGAGCAATCCGCCCCAGCATTTT,CASSLSGSNPPQHF
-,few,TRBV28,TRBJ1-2,TGTGCCAGCGGCCCGCGGACGCTTAACTATGGCTGCACCTTC,CASGPRTLNYGCTF
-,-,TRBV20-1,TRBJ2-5,TGCAGTGCTAGAGATCAAGGTCGGACCCAAGAGACCCAGTACTTC,CSARDQGRTQETQYF
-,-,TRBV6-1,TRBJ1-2,TGTGCCAGCAGTGAAGCGGGGGAAAACTATGGCTACACCTTC,CASSEAGENYGYTF
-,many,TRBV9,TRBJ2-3,TGTGCCAGCAGCGCGGCGGGAAGCAGGGGTCCTAGCACAGATACGCAGTATTTT,CASSAAGSRGPSTDTQYF